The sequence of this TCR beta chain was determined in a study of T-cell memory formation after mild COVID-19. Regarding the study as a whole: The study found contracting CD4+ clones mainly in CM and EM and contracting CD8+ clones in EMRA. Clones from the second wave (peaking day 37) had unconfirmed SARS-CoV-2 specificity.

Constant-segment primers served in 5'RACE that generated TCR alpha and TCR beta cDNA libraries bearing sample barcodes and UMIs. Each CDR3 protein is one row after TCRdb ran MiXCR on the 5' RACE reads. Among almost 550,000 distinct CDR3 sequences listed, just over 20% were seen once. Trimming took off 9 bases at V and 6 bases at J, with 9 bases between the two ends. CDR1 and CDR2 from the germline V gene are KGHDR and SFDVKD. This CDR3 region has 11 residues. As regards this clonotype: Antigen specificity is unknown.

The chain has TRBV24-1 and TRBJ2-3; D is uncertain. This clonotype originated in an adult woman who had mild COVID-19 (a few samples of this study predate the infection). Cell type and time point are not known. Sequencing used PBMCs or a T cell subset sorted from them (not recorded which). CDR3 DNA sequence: TGTGCCACCGGGCCCAGGGATACGCAGTATTTT. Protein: CATGPRDTQYF.